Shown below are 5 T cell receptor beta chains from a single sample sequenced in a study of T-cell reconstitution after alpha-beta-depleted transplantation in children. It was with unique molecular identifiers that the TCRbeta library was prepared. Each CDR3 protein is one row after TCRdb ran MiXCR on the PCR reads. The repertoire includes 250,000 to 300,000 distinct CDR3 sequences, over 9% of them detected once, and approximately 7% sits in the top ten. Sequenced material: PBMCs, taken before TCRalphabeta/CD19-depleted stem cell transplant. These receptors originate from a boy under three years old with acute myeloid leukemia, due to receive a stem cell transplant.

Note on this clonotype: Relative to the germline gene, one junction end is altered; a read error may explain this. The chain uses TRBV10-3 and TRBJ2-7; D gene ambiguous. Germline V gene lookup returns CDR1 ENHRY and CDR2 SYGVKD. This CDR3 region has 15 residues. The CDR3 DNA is TGTGCCATCAGTGAGTCGGCTAGTTCATCCTGCGAGCAGTACTTC. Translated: CAISESASSSCEQYF.

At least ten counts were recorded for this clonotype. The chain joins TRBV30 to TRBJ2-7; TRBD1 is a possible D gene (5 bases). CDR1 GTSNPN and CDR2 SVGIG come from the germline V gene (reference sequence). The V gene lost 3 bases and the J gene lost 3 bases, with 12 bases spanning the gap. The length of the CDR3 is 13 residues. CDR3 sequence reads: CAWSFSQGYEQYF. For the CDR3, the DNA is TGTGCCTGGAGCTTCTCTCAGGGCTACGAGCAGTACTTC. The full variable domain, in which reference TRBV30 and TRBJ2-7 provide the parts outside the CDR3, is SQTIHQWPATLVQPVGSPLSLECTVEGTSNPNLYWYRQAAGRGLQLLFYSVGIGQISSEVPQNLSASRPQDRQFILSSKKLLLSDSGFYLCAWSFSQGYEQYFGPGTRLTVT.

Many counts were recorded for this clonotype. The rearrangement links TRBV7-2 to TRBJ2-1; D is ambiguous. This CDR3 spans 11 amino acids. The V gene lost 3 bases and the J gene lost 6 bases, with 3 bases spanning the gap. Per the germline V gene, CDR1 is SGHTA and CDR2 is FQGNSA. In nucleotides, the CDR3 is TGTGCCAGCAGCTTTACCAATGAGCAGTTCTTC. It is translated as CASSFTNEQFF. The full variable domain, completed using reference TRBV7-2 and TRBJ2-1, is GAGVSQSPSNKVTEKGKDVELRCDPISGHTALYWYRQSLGQGLEFLIYFQGNSAPDKSGLPSDRFSAERTGGSVSTLTIQRTQQEDSAVYLCASSFTNEQFFGPGTRLTVL.

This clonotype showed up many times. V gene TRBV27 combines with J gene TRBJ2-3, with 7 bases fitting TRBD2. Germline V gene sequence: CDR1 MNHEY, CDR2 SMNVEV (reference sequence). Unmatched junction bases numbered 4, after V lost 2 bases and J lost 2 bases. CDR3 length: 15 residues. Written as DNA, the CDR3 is TGTGCCAGCAGTTTACTAGCGGATCTCACAGATACGCAGTATTTT. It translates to CASSLLADLTDTQYF.

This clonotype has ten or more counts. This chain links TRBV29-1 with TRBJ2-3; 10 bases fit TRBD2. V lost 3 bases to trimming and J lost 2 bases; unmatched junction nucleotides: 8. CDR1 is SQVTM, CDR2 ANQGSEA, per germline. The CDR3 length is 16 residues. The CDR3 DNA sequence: TGCAGCGTTGAGTGGGCTAGCGGGAGCCTCACAGATACGCAGTATTTT. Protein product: CSVEWASGSLTDTQYF.